This entry is about one TCR beta chain. Its antigen is undetermined. TRB cDNA libraries were made by UMI-labeled 5' RACE. Reanalyzing the 5' RACE reads, TCRdb keeps one entry per CDR3 protein, without DNA. The sample features tens of thousands of distinct CDR3 sequences, with around 1.6% in its top ten. This CDR3 is 15 amino acids long. This sample was taken from a study of CXCR3-negative and CXCR3-positive naive CD8 T cells. Findings and caveats of the study: Naive CXCR3-positive and CXCR3-negative cells shared similar TRBV-TRBJ usage, unlike memory cells. Cryopreserved cells partially lost CXCR3 expression, and fresh PBMCs were used in most assays. For the naive subsets, surface CD5 was similar, and TCR strength was inferred from TRB CDR3 properties.

The V and J genes are TRBV12-3 or TRBV12-4 and TRBJ2-3; TCRdb calls TRBD2, which cannot be checked without DNA. Sequencing was carried out using naive CXCR3- CD8+ T cells from blood. The subset denotes: CD45RO-CCR7+CD27+CD95- naive CD8+ T cells lacking CXCR3 (TNR3-). This TCR derives from a human donor in good health. Some clones in this sample may be carry-over from other donors' samples. The CDR3 reads CASSAPLAGDYTQYF.